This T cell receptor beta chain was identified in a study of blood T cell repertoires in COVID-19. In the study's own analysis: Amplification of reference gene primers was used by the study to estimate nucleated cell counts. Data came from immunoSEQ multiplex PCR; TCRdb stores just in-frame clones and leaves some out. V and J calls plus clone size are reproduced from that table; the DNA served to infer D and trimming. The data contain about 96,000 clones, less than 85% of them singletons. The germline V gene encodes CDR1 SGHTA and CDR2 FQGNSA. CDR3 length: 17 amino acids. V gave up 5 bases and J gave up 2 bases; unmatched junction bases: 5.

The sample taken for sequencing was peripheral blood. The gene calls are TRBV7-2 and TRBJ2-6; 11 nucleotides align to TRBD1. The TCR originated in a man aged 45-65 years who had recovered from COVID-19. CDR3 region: CASSPRTGGAGANVLTF. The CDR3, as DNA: TGTGCCAGCAGCCCTAGGACAGGGGGCGCTGGGGCCAACGTCCTGACTTTC.